The rows below give T cell receptor beta chains drawn from one sample of a study of cytomegalovirus exposure and HLA in healthy donors. The method was immunoSEQ multiplex PCR; TCRdb's version includes in-frame clones alone and lacks a portion of them. Counted here are over 200,000 clones, around 90% occurring once; the ten biggest clones make up roughly 2%. The sequenced sample was PBMCs. These receptor sequences come from a woman aged 18-30 years in good health and CMV-seropositive. CDR3s leave out the opening cysteine and the closing phenylalanine or tryptophan. Fields, in order: CDR3 protein, D gene, V gene, J gene. The D gene is left open where the match is weak.

CDR3aa: ASSARVPSRSEQF
d_gene: .
v_gene: TRBV11-3
j_gene: TRBJ2-1

CDR3aa: ASSLIPSGNTGELF
d_gene: TRBD2
v_gene: TRBV5-1
j_gene: TRBJ2-2

CDR3aa: ASSQERKEEGTDTQY
d_gene: .
v_gene: TRBV4-1
j_gene: TRBJ2-3

CDR3aa: ASSGTGGQPQH
d_gene: TRBD1
v_gene: TRBV6-5
j_gene: TRBJ1-5

CDR3aa: ASSTSAGEAF
d_gene: .
v_gene: TRBV6-6
j_gene: TRBJ1-1

CDR3aa: ASSQAVVGVNTEAF
d_gene: .
v_gene: TRBV4-2
j_gene: TRBJ1-1

CDR3aa: ASSLDRQQPQH
d_gene: .
v_gene: TRBV7-9
j_gene: TRBJ1-5

CDR3aa: ASKVDRGAEQY
d_gene: TRBD1
v_gene: TRBV28
j_gene: TRBJ2-7

CDR3aa: ASSVAGTSSYEQY
d_gene: TRBD2
v_gene: TRBV6-6
j_gene: TRBJ2-7

CDR3aa: ASSHSGTANGYT
d_gene: TRBD1
v_gene: TRBV6-5
j_gene: TRBJ1-2

CDR3aa: ASRRDSYSNQPQH
d_gene: TRBD1
v_gene: TRBV7-2
j_gene: TRBJ1-5

CDR3aa: ASTSAGGAQPQH
d_gene: .
v_gene: TRBV27
j_gene: TRBJ1-5

CDR3aa: ASSTGQGPSTDTQY
d_gene: TRBD1
v_gene: TRBV27
j_gene: TRBJ2-3

CDR3aa: ASSDGRGDEQY
d_gene: .
v_gene: TRBV6-1
j_gene: TRBJ2-7

CDR3aa: ASSLANTEAF
d_gene: .
v_gene: TRBV5-1
j_gene: TRBJ1-1

CDR3aa: ASSLPGGSTGEQY
d_gene: .
v_gene: TRBV11-1
j_gene: TRBJ2-7

CDR3aa: ASSPRDTFYGYT
d_gene: .
v_gene: TRBV27
j_gene: TRBJ1-2

CDR3aa: ASSVEVEGRDTGELF
d_gene: TRBD2
v_gene: TRBV9
j_gene: TRBJ2-2